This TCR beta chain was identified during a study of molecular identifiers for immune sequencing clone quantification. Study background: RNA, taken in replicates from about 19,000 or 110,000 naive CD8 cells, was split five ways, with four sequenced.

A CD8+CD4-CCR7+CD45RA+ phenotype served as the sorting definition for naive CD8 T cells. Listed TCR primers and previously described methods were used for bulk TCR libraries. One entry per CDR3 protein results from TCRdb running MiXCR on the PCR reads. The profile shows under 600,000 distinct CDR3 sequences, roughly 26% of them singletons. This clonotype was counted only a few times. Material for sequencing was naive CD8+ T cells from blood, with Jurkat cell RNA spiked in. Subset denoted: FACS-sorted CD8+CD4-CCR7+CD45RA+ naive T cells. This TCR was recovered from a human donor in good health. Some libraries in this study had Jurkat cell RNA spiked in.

The CDR3 DNA is TGTGCCAGCACCCTCCCAACCGGGGAGCTGTTTTTT. This codes for CASTLPTGELFF. The chain has TRBV12-3 or TRBV12-4 and TRBJ2-2; D is ambiguous. Trimming removed 7 bases from V and 5 bases from J, with 8 bases in between. CDR3 length: 12 amino acids.